What follows describes a single TCR beta chain. Unmatched junction bases numbered 5, after V lost 2 bases and J lost 2 bases. This CDR3 comprises 18 residues. Germline CDR1 is SGHVS and CDR2 is FNYEAQ. This sample is drawn from a study of blood T cell repertoires in COVID-19. Seattle patient enrollment occurred during active infection, with longitudinal follow-up thereafter. TCRdb's table, derived via immunoSEQ multiplex PCR, lists solely in-frame clones and lacks some. Of around 180,000 clones in the sample, around 82% were seen once. This rearrangement joins TRBV7-6 to TRBJ2-2; 13 bases fit TRBD2. The origin of this receptor is a man aged 80 or over with COVID-19, enrolled during active disease. The sample consisted of peripheral blood. The CDR3 coding sequence is TGTGCCAGCAGCTTAAGACTAGCGGGGGGAACTAACACCGGGGAGCTGTTTTTT. Protein: CASSLRLAGGTNTGELFF.